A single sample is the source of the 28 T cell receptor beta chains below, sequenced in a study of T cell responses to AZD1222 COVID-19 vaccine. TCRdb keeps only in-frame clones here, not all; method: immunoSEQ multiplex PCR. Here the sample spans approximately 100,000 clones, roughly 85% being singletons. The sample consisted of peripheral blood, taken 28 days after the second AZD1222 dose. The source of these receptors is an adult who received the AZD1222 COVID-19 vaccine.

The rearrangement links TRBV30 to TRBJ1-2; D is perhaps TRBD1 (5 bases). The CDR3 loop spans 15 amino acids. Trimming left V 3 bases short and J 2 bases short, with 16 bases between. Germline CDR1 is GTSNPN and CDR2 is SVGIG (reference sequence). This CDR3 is CAWRFSGKVNYGYTF. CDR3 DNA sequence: TGTGCCTGGAGATTCTCAGGGAAGGTAAACTATGGCTACACCTTC.

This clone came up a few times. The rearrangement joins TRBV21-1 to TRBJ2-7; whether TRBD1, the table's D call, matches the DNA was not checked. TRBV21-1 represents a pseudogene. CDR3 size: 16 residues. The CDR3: CASSKKGQGVADEQYF. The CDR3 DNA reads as TGTGCCAGCAGCAAAAAGGGCCAGGGGGTAGCAGACGAGCAGTACTTC.

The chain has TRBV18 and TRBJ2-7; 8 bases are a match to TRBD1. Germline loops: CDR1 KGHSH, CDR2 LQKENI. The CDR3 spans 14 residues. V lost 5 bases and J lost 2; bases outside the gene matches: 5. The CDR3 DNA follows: TGTGCCAGCTCATCCCGGGACAGGACCTACGAGCAGTACTTC. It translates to CASSSRDRTYEQYF.

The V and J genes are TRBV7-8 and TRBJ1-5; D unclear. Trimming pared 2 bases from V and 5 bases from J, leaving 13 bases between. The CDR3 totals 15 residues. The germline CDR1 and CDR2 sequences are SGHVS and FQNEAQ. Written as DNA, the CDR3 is TGTGCCAGCAGCTTATTATCTAGGTCGGATCAGCCCCAGCATTTT. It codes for CASSLLSRSDQPQHF.

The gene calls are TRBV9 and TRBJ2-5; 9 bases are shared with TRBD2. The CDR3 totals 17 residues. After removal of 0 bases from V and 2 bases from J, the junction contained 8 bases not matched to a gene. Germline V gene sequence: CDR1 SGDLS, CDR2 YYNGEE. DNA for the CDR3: TGTGCCAGCAGCGTAGCGGGTCTAGCGGGGCAACAAGAGACCCAGTACTTC. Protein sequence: CASSVAGLAGQQETQYF.

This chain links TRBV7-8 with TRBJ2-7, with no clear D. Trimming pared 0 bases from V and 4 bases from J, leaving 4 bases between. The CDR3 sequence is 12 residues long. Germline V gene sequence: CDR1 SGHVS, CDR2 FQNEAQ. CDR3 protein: CASSLARYEQYF. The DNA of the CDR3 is TGTGCCAGCAGCTTAGCGCGGTACGAGCAGTACTTC.

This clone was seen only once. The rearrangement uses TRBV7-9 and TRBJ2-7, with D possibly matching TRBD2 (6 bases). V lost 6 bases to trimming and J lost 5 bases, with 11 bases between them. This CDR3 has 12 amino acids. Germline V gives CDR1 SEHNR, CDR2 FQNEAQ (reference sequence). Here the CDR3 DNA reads TGTGCCAGCAGTTCTAGCGCTAACGAGCAGTACTTC. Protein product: CASSSSANEQYF.

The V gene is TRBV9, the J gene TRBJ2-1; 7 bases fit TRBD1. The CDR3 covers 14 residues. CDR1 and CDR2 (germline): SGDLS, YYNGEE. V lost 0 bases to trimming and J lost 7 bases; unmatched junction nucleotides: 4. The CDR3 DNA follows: TGTGCCAGCAGCGTAGCAGGGGGTGGGAATGAGCAGTTCTTC. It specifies CASSVAGGGNEQFF.

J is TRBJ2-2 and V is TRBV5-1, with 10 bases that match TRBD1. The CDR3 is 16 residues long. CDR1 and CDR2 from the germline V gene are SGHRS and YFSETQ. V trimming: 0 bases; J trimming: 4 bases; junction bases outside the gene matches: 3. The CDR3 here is CASSLVGTGVTGELFF. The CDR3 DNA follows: TGCGCCAGCAGCTTGGTAGGGACAGGGGTCACCGGGGAGCTGTTTTTT.

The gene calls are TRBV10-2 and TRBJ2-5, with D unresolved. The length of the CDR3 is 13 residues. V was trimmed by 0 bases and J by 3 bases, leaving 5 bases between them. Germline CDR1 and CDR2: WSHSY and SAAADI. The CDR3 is CASSESGEETQYF. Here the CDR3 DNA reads TGCGCCAGCAGTGAGTCGGGCGAAGAGACCCAGTACTTC.

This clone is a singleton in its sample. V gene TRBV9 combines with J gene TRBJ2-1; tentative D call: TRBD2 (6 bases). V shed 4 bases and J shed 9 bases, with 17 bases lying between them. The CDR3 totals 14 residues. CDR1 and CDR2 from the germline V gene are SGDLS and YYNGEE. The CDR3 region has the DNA TGTGCCAGCAGCATTCGTACACTCGGGGGTGAGCAGTTCTTC. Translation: CASSIRTLGGEQFF.

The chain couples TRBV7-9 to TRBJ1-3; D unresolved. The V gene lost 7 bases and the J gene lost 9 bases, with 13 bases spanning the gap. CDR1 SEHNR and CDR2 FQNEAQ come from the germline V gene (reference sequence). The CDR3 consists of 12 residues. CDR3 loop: CASTPSLVTIYF. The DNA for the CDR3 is TGTGCCAGCACCCCCTCGTTGGTCACCATATATTTT.

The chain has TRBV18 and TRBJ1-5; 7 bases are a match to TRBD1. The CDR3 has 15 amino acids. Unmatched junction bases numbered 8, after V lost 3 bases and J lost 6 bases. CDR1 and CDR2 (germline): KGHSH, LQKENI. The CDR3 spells CASSPFDRVRQPQHF. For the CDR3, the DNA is TGTGCCAGCTCACCGTTCGACAGGGTTCGTCAGCCCCAGCATTTT.

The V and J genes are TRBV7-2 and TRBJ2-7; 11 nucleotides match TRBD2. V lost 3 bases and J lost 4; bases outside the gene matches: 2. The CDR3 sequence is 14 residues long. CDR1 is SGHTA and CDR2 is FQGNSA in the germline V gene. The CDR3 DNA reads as TGTGCCAGCAGCTTTAGCGGGGGGGCTTACGAGCAGTACTTC. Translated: CASSFSGGAYEQYF.

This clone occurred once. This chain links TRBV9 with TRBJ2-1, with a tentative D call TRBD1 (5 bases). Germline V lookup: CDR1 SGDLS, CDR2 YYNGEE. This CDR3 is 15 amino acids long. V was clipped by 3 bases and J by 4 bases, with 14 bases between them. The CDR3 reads CASSEQGRIYNEQFF. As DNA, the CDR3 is TGTGCCAGCAGCGAGCAGGGCCGGATATACAATGAGCAGTTCTTC.

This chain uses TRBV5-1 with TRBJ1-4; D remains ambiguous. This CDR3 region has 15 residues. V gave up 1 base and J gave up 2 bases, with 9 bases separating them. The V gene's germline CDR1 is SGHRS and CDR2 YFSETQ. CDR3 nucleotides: TGCGCCAGCAGCTTGATGGGAAGCACTAATGAAAAACTGTTTTTT. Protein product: CASSLMGSTNEKLFF.

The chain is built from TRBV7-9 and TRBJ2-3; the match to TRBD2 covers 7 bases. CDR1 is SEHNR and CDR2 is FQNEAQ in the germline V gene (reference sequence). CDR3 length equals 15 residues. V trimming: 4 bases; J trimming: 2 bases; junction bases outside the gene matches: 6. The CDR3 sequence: CASSYSGTTTDTQYF. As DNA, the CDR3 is TGTGCCAGCAGCTATTCCGGGACTACCACAGATACGCAGTATTTT.

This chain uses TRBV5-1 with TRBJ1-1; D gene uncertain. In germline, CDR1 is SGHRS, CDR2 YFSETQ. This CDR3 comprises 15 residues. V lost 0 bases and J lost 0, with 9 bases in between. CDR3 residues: CASSLDPGMNTEAFF. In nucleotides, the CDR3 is TGCGCCAGCAGCTTGGATCCCGGCATGAACACTGAAGCTTTCTTT. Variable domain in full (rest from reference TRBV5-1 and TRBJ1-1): KAGVTQTPRYLIKTRGQQVTLSCSPISGHRSVSWYQQTPGQGLQFLFEYFSETQRNKGNFPGRFSGRQFSNSRSEMNVSTLELGDSALYLCASSLDPGMNTEAFFGQGTRLTVV.

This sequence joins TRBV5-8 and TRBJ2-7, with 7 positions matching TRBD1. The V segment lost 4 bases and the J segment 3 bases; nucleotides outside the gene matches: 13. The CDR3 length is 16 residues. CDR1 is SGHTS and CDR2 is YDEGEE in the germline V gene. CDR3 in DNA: TGTGCCAGCAGCCCCCATTCCGACAGGGCCCTCTACGAGCAGTACTTC. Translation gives CASSPHSDRALYEQYF.

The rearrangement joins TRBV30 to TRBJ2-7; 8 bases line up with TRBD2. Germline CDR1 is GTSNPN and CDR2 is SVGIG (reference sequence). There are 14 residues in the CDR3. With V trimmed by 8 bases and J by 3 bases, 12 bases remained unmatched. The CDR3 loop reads CARLAGGAVYEQYF. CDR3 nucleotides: TGTGCCCGACTAGCCGGGGGGGCGGTCTACGAGCAGTACTTC.

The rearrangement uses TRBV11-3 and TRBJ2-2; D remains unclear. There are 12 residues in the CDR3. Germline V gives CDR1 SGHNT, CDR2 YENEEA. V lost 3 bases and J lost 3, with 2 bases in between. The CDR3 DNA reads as TGTGCCAGCAGCTTGCACACCGGGGAGCTGTTTTTT. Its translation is CASSLHTGELFF.

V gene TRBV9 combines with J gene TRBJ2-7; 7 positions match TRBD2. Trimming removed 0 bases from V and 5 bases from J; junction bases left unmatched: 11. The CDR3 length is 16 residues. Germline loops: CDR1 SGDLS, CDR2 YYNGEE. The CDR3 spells CASSVEGQLATNEQYF. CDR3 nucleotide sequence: TGTGCCAGCAGCGTAGAGGGGCAACTAGCGACCAACGAGCAGTACTTC.

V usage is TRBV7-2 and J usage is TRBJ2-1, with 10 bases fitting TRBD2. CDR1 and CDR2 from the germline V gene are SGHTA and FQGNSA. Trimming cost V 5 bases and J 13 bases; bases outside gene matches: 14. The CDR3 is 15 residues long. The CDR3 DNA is TGTGCCAGCAGCCCCCCAAGGCCTAGCGGGAGTAGACAGTTCTTC. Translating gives CASSPPRPSGSRQFF.

The DNA of the CDR3 is TGTGCCAGCAGATCGACAGGCCGGGACTACGAGCAGTACTTC. It yields the protein CASRSTGRDYEQYF. The chain couples TRBV28 to TRBJ2-7; tentatively, D is TRBD1 (6 bases). Trimming pared 6 bases from V and 3 bases from J, leaving 15 bases between. Per the germline V gene, CDR1 is MDHEN and CDR2 is SYDVKM. The CDR3 length is 14 residues.

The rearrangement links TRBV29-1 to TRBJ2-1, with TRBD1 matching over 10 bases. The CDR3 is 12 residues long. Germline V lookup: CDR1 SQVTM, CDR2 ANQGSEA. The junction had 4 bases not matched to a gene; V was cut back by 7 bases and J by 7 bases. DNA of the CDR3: TGCAGCGGCGGACAGGGGGGGAATGAGCAGTTCTTC. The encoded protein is CSGGQGGNEQFF.

Written as DNA, the CDR3 is TGCGCCAGCAGCTTGGGGACTCGCGGGGGGGCCGTCACCGGGGAGCTGTTTTTT. It translates to CASSLGTRGGAVTGELFF. The V gene is TRBV5-1, the J gene TRBJ2-2; 9 nucleotides match TRBD2. J gave up 4 bases and V 0 bases, and 10 bases lay outside the gene matches. Per germline, CDR1 SGHRS and CDR2 YFSETQ. The CDR3 runs to 18 residues.

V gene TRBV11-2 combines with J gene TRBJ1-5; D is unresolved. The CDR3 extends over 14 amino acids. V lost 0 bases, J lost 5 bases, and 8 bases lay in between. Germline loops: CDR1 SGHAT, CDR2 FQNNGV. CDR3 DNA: TGTGCCAGCAGCTTAGATGGTGGAGATCAGCCCCAGCATTTT. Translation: CASSLDGGDQPQHF.

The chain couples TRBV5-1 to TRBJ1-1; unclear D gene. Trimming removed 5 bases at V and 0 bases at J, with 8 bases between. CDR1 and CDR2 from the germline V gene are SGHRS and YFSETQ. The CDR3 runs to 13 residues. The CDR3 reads CASRRGLNTEAFF. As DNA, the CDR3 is TGCGCCAGCAGGCGAGGTTTGAACACTGAAGCTTTCTTT.